Listed here are 16 T cell receptor beta chains from one sample, sequenced in a study of T cell changes during pregnancy in multiple sclerosis. TCRdb's table, derived via immunoSEQ multiplex PCR, lists solely in-frame clones and lacks some. Among about 59,000 clones listed, about 94% were seen once. Here the sequenced sample was CD8+ T cells from peripheral blood mononuclear cells, taken in the third trimester of pregnancy. Receptors were obtained from a female donor with multiple sclerosis, enrolled in a pregnancy study.

This clone was seen once. The V gene is TRBV18, the J gene TRBJ2-1, with 11 bases matching TRBD1. Germline trimming cut 3 bases from V and 8 bases from J; bases unmatched to any gene: 6. Germline V lookup: CDR1 KGHSH, CDR2 LQKENI. This CDR3 spans 15 amino acids. The DNA of the CDR3 is TGTGCCAGCTCACCGGACAGGGGGCTTAGGGATGAGCAGTTCTTC. Its translation is CASSPDRGLRDEQFF.

The chain employs TRBV7-8 and TRBJ1-4; 10 nucleotides line up with TRBD1. CDR3 size: 15 residues. V was pared by 4 bases and J by 6 bases, with 5 bases of the junction left unmatched. Germline V gene data show CDR1 as SGHVS and CDR2 as FQNEAQ. This CDR3 is CASSSGGTGDEKLFF. The CDR3 DNA follows: TGTGCCAGCAGCTCAGGAGGGACAGGGGATGAAAAACTGTTTTTT.

The V call is TRBV19, the J call TRBJ2-7; 8 bases fit TRBD1. Per germline, CDR1 LNHDA and CDR2 SQIVND (reference sequence). Trimming removed 10 bases from V and 2 bases from J; junction bases left unmatched: 7. The CDR3 is 13 amino acids. Here the CDR3 DNA reads TGTGCCACCCGGGGCAGGGGGCCCTACGAGCAGTACTTC. Its protein is CATRGRGPYEQYF.

The chain recombines TRBV7-6 with TRBJ2-7; 9 bases agree with TRBD1. The CDR3 runs to 18 residues. The germline gives CDR1 SGHVS, CDR2 FNYEAQ. V dropped 6 bases and J dropped 4; count of bases not matched to a gene: 19. CDR3 loop: CASRSRQAPGQGRYEQYF. The CDR3 coding sequence is TGTGCCAGCAGATCCCGACAAGCCCCGGGACAGGGTCGATACGAGCAGTACTTC.

This clone was recorded only once. The chain employs TRBV20-1 and TRBJ2-1, with D tentatively TRBD2 (5 bases). V was pared by 5 bases and J by 7 bases, with 9 bases between. CDR3 length equals 11 residues. CDR1 DFQATT and CDR2 SNEGSKA come from the germline V gene (reference sequence). CDR3 amino acids: CSAPSGNEQFF. The CDR3 bases are TGCAGTGCTCCGAGCGGAAATGAGCAGTTCTTC.

The chain links TRBV19 to TRBJ2-7, with TRBD2 as a possible D gene (5 bases). The CDR3 spans 13 residues. Germline V gene lookup returns CDR1 LNHDA and CDR2 SQIVND (reference sequence). The V end lost 4 bases, the J end lost 6 bases, and 13 bases lay between the germline ends. CDR3 protein: CASSRASSSEQYF. Written as DNA, the CDR3 is TGTGCCAGTAGTAGGGCTAGCTCCAGCGAGCAGTACTTC.

V gene TRBV5-5 combines with J gene TRBJ2-7; 8 positions agree with TRBD1. The CDR3 sequence is 14 residues long. Germline loops: CDR1 SGHKS, CDR2 YYEKEE (reference sequence). The V gene end was trimmed by 2 bases and the J gene end by 3 bases; junction bases not matched to a gene: 4. Here the CDR3 reads CASSFGTGGYEQYF. CDR3 DNA sequence: TGTGCCAGCAGCTTTGGTACAGGGGGCTACGAGCAGTACTTC.

This sequence joins TRBV14 and TRBJ2-5; 14 nucleotides match TRBD2. CDR1 and CDR2 (germline): SGHDN, FVKESK. After removal of 6 bases from V and 4 bases from J, the junction contained 7 bases not matched to a gene. The CDR3 has 16 residues. The CDR3 DNA follows: TGTGCCAGCAGTTCCCGACTAGCGGGAGGGCGAGAGACCCAGTACTTC. Protein product: CASSSRLAGGRETQYF.

The CDR3 bases are TGCGCCAGCAGCTTTGAGGCGGGAAACTATGGCTACACCTTC. Encoded protein: CASSFEAGNYGYTF. The V call is TRBV5-1, the J call TRBJ1-2; D is unclear. V lost 2 bases to trimming and J lost 2 bases, with 10 bases between them. The CDR3 is 14 amino acids. Germline V gene data show CDR1 as SGHRS and CDR2 as YFSETQ. The variable domain in full, completed from reference TRBV5-1 and TRBJ1-2, reads KAGVTQTPRYLIKTRGQQVTLSCSPISGHRSVSWYQQTPGQGLQFLFEYFSETQRNKGNFPGRFSGRQFSNSRSEMNVSTLELGDSALYLCASSFEAGNYGYTFGSGTRLTVV.

The chain uses TRBV19 and TRBJ2-7, with TRBD2 as a possible D gene (6 bases). CDR3 length: 12 residues. Germline V gene data show CDR1 as LNHDA and CDR2 as SQIVND (reference sequence). The ends were cut back, 3 bases at V and 5 bases at J, with 8 bases in the middle. The CDR3 is CASSMGGDEQYF. CDR3 nucleotides: TGTGCCAGTAGTATGGGCGGGGACGAGCAGTACTTC.

This chain uses TRBV7-9 with TRBJ2-3; D unresolved. The CDR3 spans 12 residues. Trimming removed 4 bases at V and 4 bases at J, with 6 bases between. Germline values: CDR1 SEHNR, CDR2 FQNEAQ (reference sequence). The CDR3 DNA sequence: TGTGCCAGCAGCTCCCTCGCAGATACGCAGTATTTT. Translation: CASSSLADTQYF.

V usage is TRBV30 and J usage is TRBJ1-1; D is uncertain. CDR3 length: 11 residues. V dropped 5 bases and J dropped 0 bases, with 4 bases sitting between them. Germline CDR1 reads GTSNPN; CDR2 reads SVGIG (reference sequence). CDR3 coding DNA: TGTGCCTGGGCTATGAACACTGAAGCTTTCTTT. Translation: CAWAMNTEAFF. The full variable domain, its missing parts supplied by reference TRBV30 and TRBJ1-1, is SQTIHQWPATLVQPVGSPLSLECTVEGTSNPNLYWYRQAAGRGLQLLFYSVGIGQISSEVPQNLSASRPQDRQFILSSKKLLLSDSGFYLCAWAMNTEAFFGQGTRLTVV.

The genes are TRBV19 and TRBJ2-6; 8 nucleotides line up with TRBD2. The CDR3 is made up of 18 amino acids. Looked up from germline, CDR1 is LNHDA and CDR2 is SQIVND (reference sequence). Trimming took 7 bases from V and 0 from J; bases not matched to a gene: 11. CDR3 region: CASKDGGGDFSGANVLTF. The CDR3 DNA follows: TGTGCCAGTAAGGACGGGGGGGGCGATTTCTCTGGGGCCAACGTCCTGACTTTC.

This clone appeared once. As DNA, the CDR3 is TGTGCCAGCAGCTTAAGGCCCAGCGGAGATGAGCAGTTCTTC. Translation: CASSLRPSGDEQFF. This chain connects TRBV11-2 to TRBJ2-1; D perhaps matches TRBD2 (5 bases). V lost 2 bases and J lost 8, with 13 bases in between. Germline CDR1 reads SGHAT; CDR2 reads FQNNGV. The CDR3 is 14 amino acids.

The V gene is TRBV29-1, the J gene TRBJ2-7; 7 bases fit TRBD1. CDR3 length: 16 residues. V lost 6 bases to trimming and J lost 0 bases; unmatched junction nucleotides: 14. CDR1 and CDR2 (germline): SQVTM, ANQGSEA. CDR3 region: CSVQFQGVVNSYEQYF. The CDR3 region has the DNA TGCAGCGTACAATTCCAGGGGGTTGTTAACTCCTACGAGCAGTACTTC.

The gene calls are TRBV5-6 and TRBJ1-2, with TRBD1 identical over 8 bases. The CDR3 length is 14 residues. Unmatched junction bases numbered 5, after V lost 4 bases and J lost 3 bases. Per the germline V gene, CDR1 is SGHDT and CDR2 is YYEEEE. The CDR3 DNA reads TGTGCCAGCAGCCACTGGACAGGGCACTATGGCTACACCTTC. Translation: CASSHWTGHYGYTF.